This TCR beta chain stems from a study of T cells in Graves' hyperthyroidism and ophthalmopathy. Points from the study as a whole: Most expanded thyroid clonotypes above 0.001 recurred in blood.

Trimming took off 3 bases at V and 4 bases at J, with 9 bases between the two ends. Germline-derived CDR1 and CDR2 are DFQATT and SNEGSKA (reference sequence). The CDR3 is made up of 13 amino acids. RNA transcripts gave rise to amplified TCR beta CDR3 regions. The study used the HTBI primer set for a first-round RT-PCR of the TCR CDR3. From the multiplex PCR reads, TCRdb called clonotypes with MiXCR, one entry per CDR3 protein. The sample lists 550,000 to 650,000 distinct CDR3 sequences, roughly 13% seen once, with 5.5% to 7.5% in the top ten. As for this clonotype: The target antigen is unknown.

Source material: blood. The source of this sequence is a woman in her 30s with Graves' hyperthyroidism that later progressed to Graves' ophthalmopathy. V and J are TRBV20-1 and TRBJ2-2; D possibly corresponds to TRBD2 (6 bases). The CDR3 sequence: CSARDYFTGELFF. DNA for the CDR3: TGCAGTGCTAGGGACTACTTCACCGGGGAGCTGTTTTTT.